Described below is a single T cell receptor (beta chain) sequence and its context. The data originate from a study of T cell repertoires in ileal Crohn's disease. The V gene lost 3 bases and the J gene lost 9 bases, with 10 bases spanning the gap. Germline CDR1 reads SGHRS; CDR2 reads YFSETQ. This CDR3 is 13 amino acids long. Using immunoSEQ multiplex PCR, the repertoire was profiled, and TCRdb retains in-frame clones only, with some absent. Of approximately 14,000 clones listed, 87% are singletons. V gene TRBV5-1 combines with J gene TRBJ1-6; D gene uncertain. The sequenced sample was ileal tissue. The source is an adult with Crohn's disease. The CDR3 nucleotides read TGCGCCAGCAGCTCGGACGGGGTTTCACCCCTCCACTTT. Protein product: CASSSDGVSPLHF.